In this sample, the clone carrying this TCR beta chain turned up a few times. Its antigen remains unknown. A second about 6 to 12 cycle PCR used barcoded and J-beta primers. All cDNA molecules were each tagged by a template-switch adaptor with 12 random nucleotides. TCRdb reprocessed the 5' RACE reads via MiXCR and lists one record per CDR3 protein. The table includes about 1 million distinct CDR3 sequences, under 45% detected once. The record originates from a study of blood T cells in healthy people across ages. General study results and limits: Estimates based on one million T cells were treated as lower bounds.

V dropped 7 bases and J dropped 2; count of bases not matched to a gene: 11. The CDR3 contains 18 residues. The chain has TRBV12-3 or TRBV12-4 and TRBJ2-6, with TRBD1 identical over 10 bases. The clonotype comes from a woman in her sixties or seventies in good health. Input material: blood. The CDR3 DNA reads TGTGCCAGCACCTCCTACCGGGACAGGGGAACTGGGGCCAACGTCCTGACTTTC. The encoded protein is CASTSYRDRGTGANVLTF.